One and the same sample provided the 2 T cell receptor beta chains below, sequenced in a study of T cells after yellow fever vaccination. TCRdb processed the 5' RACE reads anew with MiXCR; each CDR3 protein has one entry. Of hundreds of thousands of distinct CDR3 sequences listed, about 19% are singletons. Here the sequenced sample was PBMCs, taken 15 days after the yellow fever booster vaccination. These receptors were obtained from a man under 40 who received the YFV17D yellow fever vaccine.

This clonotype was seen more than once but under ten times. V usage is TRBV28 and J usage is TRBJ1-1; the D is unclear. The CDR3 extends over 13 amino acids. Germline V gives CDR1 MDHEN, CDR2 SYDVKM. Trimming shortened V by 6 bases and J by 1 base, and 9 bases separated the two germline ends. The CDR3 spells CASSPSANTEAFF. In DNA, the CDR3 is TGTGCCAGCAGCCCCTCGGCGAACACTGAAGCTTTCTTT.

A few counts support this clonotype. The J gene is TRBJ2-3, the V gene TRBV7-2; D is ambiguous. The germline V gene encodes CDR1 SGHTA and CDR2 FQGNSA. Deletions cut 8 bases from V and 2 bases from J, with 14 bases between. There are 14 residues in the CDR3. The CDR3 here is CASHRAYDTDTQYF. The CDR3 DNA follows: TGTGCCAGCCACCGGGCCTACGACACAGATACGCAGTATTTT. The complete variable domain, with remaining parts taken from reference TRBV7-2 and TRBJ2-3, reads GAGVSQSPSNKVTEKGKDVELRCDPISGHTALYWYRQSLGQGLEFLIYFQGNSAPDKSGLPSDRFSAERTGGSVSTLTIQRTQQEDSAVYLCASHRAYDTDTQYFGPGTRLTVL.